The 14 T cell receptor beta chains below come from one sample, sequenced in a study of T cell changes during pregnancy in multiple sclerosis. Libraries were prepared by immunoSEQ multiplex PCR; TCRdb keeps only in-frame clonotypes and omits some of them. The table includes over 70,000 clones, around 93% detected once. The sequencing here drew on peripheral blood, taken in the third trimester of pregnancy. These receptors were collected from a female donor with multiple sclerosis, enrolled in a pregnancy study.

This rearrangement joins TRBV20-1 to TRBJ2-5; D is undetermined. V was cut by 5 bases and J by 5 bases, with 6 bases left in between. This CDR3 is built from 10 residues. Germline CDR1 DFQATT, CDR2 SNEGSKA (reference sequence). The CDR3: CSADSETQYF. The CDR3 coding sequence is TGCAGTGCTGACTCGGAGACCCAGTACTTC.

CDR3 loop: CASTGTGITDTQYF. The DNA of the CDR3 is TGTGCCAGCACCGGGACAGGGATCACAGATACGCAGTATTTT. V and J are TRBV7-9 and TRBJ2-3, with 9 bases identical to TRBD1. The V gene's germline CDR1 is SEHNR and CDR2 FQNEAQ (reference sequence). This CDR3 comprises 14 residues. Trimming at V came to 7 bases and at J to 2 bases, leaving 4 bases not matched to a gene.

The rearrangement uses TRBV4-1 and TRBJ2-1, with D possibly matching TRBD1 (6 bases). V lost 3 bases to trimming and J lost 7 bases, with 7 bases between them. The length of the CDR3 is 12 residues. Per the germline V gene, CDR1 is MGHRA and CDR2 is YSYEKL. Written as DNA, the CDR3 is TGCGCCAGCAGCCAGGGGGCAAATGAGCAGTTCTTC. Amino acids: CASSQGANEQFF.

The rearrangement links TRBV11-2 to TRBJ1-2; the D is unclear. Germline CDR1 is SGHAT and CDR2 is FQNNGV. There are 13 residues in the CDR3. Deletions cut 3 bases from V and 7 bases from J, with 12 bases between. CDR3 sequence reads: CASSFGVLFGYTF. CDR3 nucleotides: TGTGCCAGCAGCTTCGGGGTCCTGTTTGGCTACACCTTC.

This rearrangement joins TRBV5-1 to TRBJ1-4; TRBD1 agrees at 7 bases. This CDR3 is 15 amino acids long. Per the germline V gene, CDR1 is SGHRS and CDR2 is YFSETQ. V trimming: 0 bases; J trimming: 7 bases; junction bases outside the gene matches: 6. The CDR3 DNA sequence: TGCGCCAGCAGCTTGGGGGCAGGGGGTAGTGAAAAACTGTTTTTT. Its translation: CASSLGAGGSEKLFF.

The chain joins TRBV15 to TRBJ2-1; 7 bases align to TRBD1. The CDR3 consists of 13 residues. Unmatched junction bases numbered 0, after V lost 3 bases and J lost 4 bases. CDR1 LNHNV and CDR2 YYDKDF come from the germline V gene (reference sequence). The CDR3 sequence is CATSRDRYNEQFF. For the CDR3, the DNA is TGTGCCACCAGCAGGGACAGGTACAATGAGCAGTTCTTC.

In nucleotides, the CDR3 is TGTGCCAGCAGTTCCCTCGGGGAGCTGTTTTTT. This gives the protein CASSSLGELFF. The V gene is TRBV27, the J gene TRBJ2-2, with no clear D. V was shortened by 4 bases and J by 7 bases, with 4 bases between the two germline ends. The CDR3 is 11 residues long. Per germline, CDR1 MNHEY and CDR2 SMNVEV (reference sequence).

The chain carries TRBV2 and TRBJ2-5; 7 nucleotides match TRBD2. Per germline, CDR1 SNHLY and CDR2 FYNNEI. CDR3 length equals 14 residues. The trim removed 7 bases at V and 0 bases at J, leaving 5 bases unmatched. CDR3 DNA: TGTGCCAGCATTATCGGGAGGCACCAAGAGACCCAGTACTTC. Its protein is CASIIGRHQETQYF.

The rearrangement uses TRBV11-3 and TRBJ2-1; no reliable D call. In germline, CDR1 is SGHNT, CDR2 YENEEA. The CDR3 has 13 amino acids. V lost 3 bases and J 5 bases, leaving 8 bases between the germline ends. The CDR3, as DNA: TGTGCCAGCAGCTTCCGGTCTGACAATGAGCAGTTCTTC. Translated, it gives CASSFRSDNEQFF.

The chain recombines TRBV19 with TRBJ1-1, with 7 bases that match TRBD1. Germline loops: CDR1 LNHDA, CDR2 SQIVND (reference sequence). The CDR3 consists of 14 residues. J lost 0 bases, V lost 4 bases, and 2 bases had no gene match. The DNA for the CDR3 is TGTGCCAGTAGTACCGGACAGGTGAACACTGAAGCTTTCTTT. Translated, it gives CASSTGQVNTEAFF.

The chain carries TRBV29-1 and TRBJ2-2; unclear D gene. CDR1 SQVTM and CDR2 ANQGSEA come from the germline V gene. The length of the CDR3 is 12 residues. V lost 7 bases and J lost 1, with 7 bases in between. The CDR3 is CSAEQNTGELFF. For the CDR3, the DNA is TGCAGCGCCGAACAGAACACCGGGGAGCTGTTTTTT.

V is TRBV7-8 and J is TRBJ2-3, with 8 positions matching TRBD1. V lost 6 bases, J lost 2 bases, and 7 bases stayed unmatched. The germline V gene has CDR1 SGHVS and CDR2 FQNEAQ. The CDR3 is 15 residues long. The CDR3 DNA is TGTGCCAGCAGTTCAGGGGGCAAGGCCACAGATACGCAGTATTTT. It translates to CASSSGGKATDTQYF.

This rearrangement joins TRBV28 to TRBJ2-7, with a tentative D call TRBD2 (6 bases). The germline gives CDR1 MDHEN, CDR2 SYDVKM. The CDR3 spans 16 residues. Between the trimmed V and J ends, which lost 5 bases and 7 bases, there was a span of 24 bases. Here the CDR3 reads CASSPPTLGGSGEQYF. The CDR3, as DNA: TGTGCCAGCAGTCCACCTACGCTGGGGGGATCGGGGGAGCAGTACTTC.

This clone was detected once. The chain employs TRBV10-2 and TRBJ1-5; D gene ambiguous. This CDR3 contains 11 residues. CDR1 and CDR2 (germline): WSHSY, SAAADI. The V end was cut by 7 bases, the J end by 4 bases, with 5 bases between. As DNA, the CDR3 is TGCGCCAGCACCGAGAATCAGCCCCAGCATTTT. It translates to CASTENQPQHF.